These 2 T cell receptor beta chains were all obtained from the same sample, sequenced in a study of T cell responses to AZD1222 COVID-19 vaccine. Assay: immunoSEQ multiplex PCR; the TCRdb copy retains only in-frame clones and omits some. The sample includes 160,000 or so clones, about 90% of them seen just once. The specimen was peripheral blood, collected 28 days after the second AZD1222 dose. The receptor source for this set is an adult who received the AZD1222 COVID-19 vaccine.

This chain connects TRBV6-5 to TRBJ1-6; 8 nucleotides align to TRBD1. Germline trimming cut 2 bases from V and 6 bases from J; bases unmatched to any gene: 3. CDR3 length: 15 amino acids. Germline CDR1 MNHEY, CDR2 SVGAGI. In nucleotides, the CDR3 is TGTGCCAGCAGTTACCTCGGACAGGGTAATTCACCCCTCCACTTT. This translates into CASSYLGQGNSPLHF.

CDR3: CASGLRVTGYTF. As DNA, the CDR3 is TGTGCCAGCGGCCTGAGGGTAACTGGTTACACCTTC. The chain carries TRBV7-2 and TRBJ1-2; no clear D. Germline V CDR1 and CDR2: SGHTA, FQGNSA. V shed 8 bases and J shed 11 bases, with 18 bases lying between them. The CDR3 length is 12 residues.